The rows below give T cell receptor beta chains drawn from one sample of a study of blood T cell repertoires in COVID-19. Measured with immunoSEQ multiplex PCR; TCRdb has only the in-frame clones, and not every one. Here the sample spans about 90,000 clones, less than 85% being singletons. The sequenced sample consisted of peripheral blood. These receptors were obtained from a woman aged 70-85 years with acute or convalescent COVID-19. The CDR3 runs from the conserved cysteine through the conserved F or W. D genes are given only for firm matches. Clone size is given for some rows only: seen once, a few or many times, or a class if the clone is expanded.

. TRBJ1-2 TRBV19 TRBD1 CASRSKRQGKNYGYTF TGTGCCAGTCGGTCGAAAAGACAGGGGAAAAACTATGGCTACACCTTC
. TRBJ2-4 TRBV10-1 . CASSESRSGKNIQYF TGCGCCAGCAGTGAGTCCCGGTCGGGCAAAAACATTCAGTACTTC
. TRBJ2-3 TRBV11-2 . CASSSLVRQYF TGTGCCAGCAGCTCCCTAGTAAGGCAGTATTTT
. TRBJ2-7 TRBV28 . CASSGLPYEQYF TGTGCCAGCTCTGGACTTCCCTACGAGCAGTACTTC
. TRBJ2-5 TRBV6-5 . CASSQAGSETQYF TGTGCCAGCAGCCAGGCGGGGTCGGAGACCCAGTACTTC
. TRBJ2-3 TRBV28 . CASTYGGTQYF TGTGCCAGCACATACGGGGGTACGCAGTATTTT
. TRBJ2-1 TRBV4-1 TRBD1 CASSQDRDRYNEQFF TGCGCCAGCAGCCAAGATCGGGACAGATACAATGAGCAGTTCTTC
. TRBJ1-5 TRBV9 TRBD1 CASSESTGSHQPQHF TGTGCCAGCAGCGAATCGACAGGGAGCCATCAGCCCCAGCATTTT
. TRBJ1-4 TRBV7-2 . CASSLKGSGEKLFF TGTGCCAGCAGCTTAAAGGGATCGGGGGAAAAACTGTTTTTT
few TRBJ1-5 TRBV6-2/TRBV6-3 TRBD1 CASSPEGASSNQPQHF TGTGCCAGCAGCCCTGAGGGGGCGTCGAGCAATCAGCCCCAGCATTTT
. TRBJ1-2 TRBV19 TRBD1 CASSRLGTGNGYTF TGTGCCAGTAGTCGCTTGGGGACAGGGAATGGCTACACCTTC
. TRBJ2-7 TRBV6-5 TRBD2 CASSPGLIAGGEQYF TGTGCCAGCAGTCCAGGCCTAATAGCGGGAGGGGAGCAGTACTTC
once TRBJ2-5 TRBV7-9 . CASSAPRGAQETQYF TGTGCCAGCAGCGCACCTAGGGGCGCGCAAGAGACCCAGTACTTC